Each of the 23 T cell receptor beta chains below was sequenced from the same sample in a study of OX40 agonist ivuxolimab in advanced cancers. Library preparation used the immunoSEQ multiplex PCR assay. What TCRdb holds here is the immuneACCESS table cut down to in-frame rearrangements. Part of the clones is not present; checked against another copy, under half of the missing clones reflect an unresolved V gene, and the others are unexplained. Recorded for this sample are around 26,000 clones; about 87% of them occurred a single time. The ten largest clones take up approximately 19% of the sample. The specimen comprised CD4+ or CD8+ T cells sorted from blood, sampled in a trial of the OX40 agonist ivuxolimab. These receptors all come from an adult with an advanced solid tumor such as melanoma, head and neck, liver or kidney cancer.

The chain combines TRBV4-1 with TRBJ2-5, with D perhaps matching TRBD1 (6 bases). The J call may not be correct, given that the DNA end is closer to TRBJ2-7. CDR1 is MGHRA and CDR2 is YSYEKL in the germline V gene. CDR3 length: 18 amino acids. The CDR3 here is CASSQAPDSDDYPYEQYF. CDR3 coding DNA: TGCGCCAGCAGCCAAGCCCCGGACAGCGATGATTACCCCTACGAGCAGTACTTC.

The chain uses TRBV5-4 and TRBJ2-2; the D call may be TRBD1 or TRBD2 (7 bases each). Trimming cost V 4 bases and J 2 bases, with 15 bases left between them. The CDR3 extends over 16 amino acids. CDR1 is SGHNT and CDR2 is YYREEE in the germline V gene (reference sequence). CDR3 nucleotide sequence: TGTGCCAGCAGCCTGACAGGGACTATAAACACCGGGGAGCTGTTTTTT. Encoded protein: CASSLTGTINTGELFF.

V usage is TRBV19 and J usage is TRBJ1-2; D gene ambiguous. The CDR3 is 16 amino acids. Trimming shortened V by 9 bases and J by 4 bases, and 24 bases separated the two germline ends. From germline, CDR1 is LNHDA and CDR2 SQIVND (reference sequence). CDR3 loop: CASTPYSLPGSYGYTF. The CDR3 nucleotides read TGTGCCAGCACACCGTACAGTCTCCCCGGGAGCTATGGCTACACCTTC. Filled out from reference TRBV19 and TRBJ1-2, the complete variable domain reads DGGITQSPKYLFRKEGQNVTLSCEQNLNHDAMYWYRQDPGQGLRLIYYSQIVNDFQKGDIAEGYSVSREKKESFPLTVTSAQKNPTAFYLCASTPYSLPGSYGYTFGSGTRLTVV.

This chain links TRBV18 with TRBJ1-2; D gene uncertain. The CDR3 is 14 residues long. Germline V gene lookup returns CDR1 KGHSH and CDR2 LQKENI. V lost 2 bases and J 7 bases, leaving 14 bases between the germline ends. For the CDR3, the DNA is TGTGCCAGCTCACCAGATGCCGGAACCAGTGGCTACACCTTC. It encodes CASSPDAGTSGYTF.

V gene TRBV21-1 combines with J gene TRBJ2-7; TRBD2, the table's D call, lacks a check against the DNA. TRBV21-1 is assigned pseudogene status. The CDR3 length is 17 residues. CDR3 sequence (DNA): TGTGCCAGCAGCCTCCGGACTAGCGGGAGGGCCGAATACGAGCAGTACTTC. Its protein product is CASSLRTSGRAEYEQYF.

The chain has TRBV6-5 and TRBJ1-1, with D tentatively TRBD1 (5 bases). Germline CDR1 reads MNHEY; CDR2 reads SVGAGI. This CDR3 has 14 amino acids. The V and J ends lost 1 base and 6 bases respectively, with 12 bases between them. CDR3 in DNA: TGTGCCAGCAGTTACTTTGGGACCAACGCTGAAGCTTTCTTT. This sequence encodes CASSYFGTNAEAFF.

V gene TRBV6-4 combines with J gene TRBJ2-7; D is uncertain. The V end was cut by 3 bases, the J end by 3 bases, with 9 bases between. Germline values: CDR1 MRHNA, CDR2 SNTAGT. The CDR3 totals 13 residues. DNA of the CDR3: TGTGCCAGCAGTGAAGGATTTGGCTACGAGCAGTACTTC. Its translation is CASSEGFGYEQYF.

The CDR3 reads CAWSTYNTEAFF. The CDR3 bases are TGTGCCTGGAGTACATATAACACTGAAGCTTTCTTT. V usage is TRBV30 and J usage is TRBJ1-1; D is unresolved. V dropped 2 bases and J dropped 2 bases, with 6 bases sitting between them. The germline gives CDR1 GTSNPN, CDR2 SVGIG (reference sequence). The CDR3 covers 12 residues.

This chain joins TRBV7-9 and TRBJ2-5; D ambiguous. The CDR3 extends over 14 amino acids. The germline CDR1 and CDR2 sequences are SEHNR and FQNEAQ (reference sequence). Between the trimmed V and J ends, which lost 4 bases and 0 bases, there was a span of 9 bases. DNA of the CDR3: TGTGCCAGCAGCTCCTTCCGGGACCAAGAGACCCAGTACTTC. Encoded protein: CASSSFRDQETQYF.

The V call is TRBV29-1, the J call TRBJ2-2; 12 positions match TRBD2. The V and J ends lost 5 bases and 3 bases, in that order; junction bases with no gene match: 16. Germline V CDR1 and CDR2: SQVTM, ANQGSEA. The CDR3 contains 19 residues. CDR3 in amino acids: CSVRTPTPGLAGYTGELFF. For the CDR3, the DNA is TGCAGCGTTCGCACCCCCACCCCCGGACTAGCGGGATACACCGGGGAGCTGTTTTTT.

The chain has TRBV15 and TRBJ2-7, with D perhaps matching TRBD1 (5 bases). CDR1 LNHNV and CDR2 YYDKDF come from the germline V gene (reference sequence). The germline V and J ends were trimmed by 0 bases and 0 bases, with 9 bases remaining between them. This CDR3 is built from 15 residues. The CDR3 protein is CATSRDRVHSYEQYF. In nucleotides, the CDR3 is TGTGCCACCAGCAGAGACAGGGTCCACTCCTACGAGCAGTACTTC.

The chain links TRBV7-9 to TRBJ2-7; the match to TRBD1 covers 8 bases. There are 14 residues in the CDR3. Per the germline V gene, CDR1 is SEHNR and CDR2 is FQNEAQ (reference sequence). V dropped 5 bases and J dropped 7; count of bases not matched to a gene: 10. The CDR3 DNA sequence: TGTGCCAGCAGCCCCCTCCTCAGGGGGCGTGAGCAGTACTTC. Its protein is CASSPLLRGREQYF. Supplemented by reference TRBV7-9 and TRBJ2-7, the full variable domain reads DTGVSQNPRHKITKRGQNVTFRCDPISEHNRLYWYRQTLGQGPEFLTYFQNEAQLEKSRLLSDRFSAERPKGSFSTLEIQRTEQGDSAMYLCASSPLLRGREQYFGPGTRLTVT.

The gene calls are TRBV4-2 and TRBJ2-7, with D tentatively TRBD1 or TRBD2 (5 bases each). The CDR3 contains 16 residues. With 6 bases removed from V and 3 bases from J, the gap between germline ends came to 21 bases. Germline V gene data show CDR1 as LGHNA and CDR2 as YNFKEQ. The CDR3 protein is CASRGAGTSERYEQYF. In DNA, the CDR3 is TGTGCCAGCAGAGGGGCCGGGACCTCGGAGCGCTACGAGCAGTACTTC.

The J gene is TRBJ2-5, the V gene TRBV7-7, with D tentatively TRBD1 or TRBD2 (5 bases each). Near its end, the DNA agrees better with TRBJ2-7, so the J call may be wrong. The CDR3 runs to 14 residues. CDR1 and CDR2 (germline): SSHAT, FNYEAQ (reference sequence). CDR3 sequence: CASSRSPQEVEQYF. Written as DNA, the CDR3 is TGTGCCAGCAGCCGCAGCCCACAGGAGGTCGAGCAGTACTTC.

The sample holds one count of this clone. The gene calls are TRBV27 and TRBJ2-2; D remains unclear. Trimming took 5 bases from V and 8 from J, leaving 9 bases between them. The CDR3 totals 12 residues. Per the germline V gene, CDR1 is MNHEY and CDR2 is SMNVEV (reference sequence). DNA of the CDR3: TGTGCCAGCAGTCCTAGGGCAGGGGAGCTGTTTTTT. Its translation is CASSPRAGELFF.

The rearrangement links TRBV11-2 to TRBJ2-2; no reliable D call. Germline CDR1 and CDR2: SGHAT and FQNNGV. V lost 0 bases and J 4 bases, leaving 0 bases between the germline ends. This CDR3 spans 12 amino acids. Here the CDR3 reads CASSLDTGELFF. CDR3 nucleotide sequence: TGTGCCAGCAGCTTAGACACCGGGGAGCTGTTTTTT.

This clone was detected only once. V gene TRBV6-1 combines with J gene TRBJ2-7; D may be TRBD1 (5 bases). CDR3 size: 14 residues. Trimming pared 1 base from V and 8 bases from J, leaving 15 bases between. Looked up from germline, CDR1 is MNHNS and CDR2 is SASEGT. The CDR3 sequence: CASSEDRYDIQQYF. The CDR3 DNA sequence: TGTGCCAGCAGTGAAGACAGGTATGATATCCAGCAGTACTTC.

The rearrangement uses TRBV19 and TRBJ2-3; no firm D call. Germline CDR1 reads LNHDA; CDR2 reads SQIVND (reference sequence). This CDR3 is built from 11 residues. The V gene lost 8 bases and the J gene lost 2 bases, with 5 bases spanning the gap. The CDR3: CASFATDTQYF. CDR3 bases: TGTGCCAGTTTTGCCACAGATACGCAGTATTTT. Variable domain in full (rest from reference TRBV19 and TRBJ2-3): DGGITQSPKYLFRKEGQNVTLSCEQNLNHDAMYWYRQDPGQGLRLIYYSQIVNDFQKGDIAEGYSVSREKKESFPLTVTSAQKNPTAFYLCASFATDTQYFGPGTRLTVL.

The V gene is TRBV19, the J gene TRBJ1-5; 9 positions match TRBD1. In germline, CDR1 is LNHDA, CDR2 SQIVND (reference sequence). The CDR3 length is 14 residues. Trimming at V came to 5 bases and at J to 7 bases, leaving 6 bases not matched to a gene. This CDR3 is CASSGDRDIQPQHF. For the CDR3, the DNA is TGTGCCAGTAGTGGGGACAGGGACATACAGCCCCAGCATTTT.

The rearrangement links TRBV18 to TRBJ2-7; D possibly matches TRBD1 or TRBD2 (5 bases each). Trimming stripped 3 bases from V and 5 bases from J, with 11 bases between. The CDR3 has 13 amino acids. The germline gives CDR1 KGHSH, CDR2 LQKENI. The CDR3 DNA follows: TGTGCCAGCTCACCTTGGCAGGGAGACGAGCAGTACTTC. It specifies CASSPWQGDEQYF.

The chain combines TRBV7-9 with TRBJ2-2; D call uncertain. The CDR3 totals 14 residues. Germline loops: CDR1 SEHNR, CDR2 FQNEAQ (reference sequence). The V end lost 6 bases, the J end lost 1 base, and 9 bases lay between the germline ends. The CDR3 DNA reads as TGTGCCAGCAGACCCGGCGTGAACACCGGGGAGCTGTTTTTT. Protein: CASRPGVNTGELFF.

This chain links TRBV12-5 with TRBJ1-1, with D maybe TRBD1 (6 bases). This CDR3 spans 13 amino acids. Per germline, CDR1 LGHNT and CDR2 FRNRAP. With 7 bases removed from V and 3 bases from J, the gap between germline ends came to 12 bases. The CDR3 spells CASAWGGHTEAFF. CDR3 in DNA: TGTGCTAGTGCCTGGGGGGGGCACACTGAAGCTTTCTTT.

This sequence joins TRBV28 and TRBJ2-3, with TRBD1 as a possible D gene (5 bases). Trimming took off 2 bases at V and 0 bases at J, with 12 bases between the two ends. The CDR3 runs to 16 residues. Germline-derived CDR1 and CDR2 are MDHEN and SYDVKM. CDR3 in DNA: TGTGCCAGCAGTTTAAGGGGCTGGTCTAGCACAGATACGCAGTATTTT. Translation gives CASSLRGWSSTDTQYF.